The clone carrying this TCR beta chain was seen more than once but under ten times. It was during active infection that Seattle patients were enrolled and then longitudinally followed. The data derive from a study of blood T cell repertoires in COVID-19. About the research overall: COVID-19 samples from acute and convalescent phases originated in the United States, Italy and Spain. In each case, the material was cDNA or gDNA derived from T cells, B-cell-depleted T cells, or PBMCs.

Source study methods: Estimates of nucleated cell counts were drawn from the amplification of reference gene primers. TCRdb's copy holds only in-frame clones and misses some; the assay was immunoSEQ multiplex PCR. V and J calls plus clone size are reproduced from that table; the DNA served to infer D and trimming. The sample has 200,000 to 250,000 clones; about 88% are singletons. Trimming removed 0 bases from V and 3 bases from J, with 5 bases in between. Germline CDR1 MGHDK, CDR2 SYGVNS. The CDR3 consists of 13 residues. The TCR originated in a woman aged 45-60 years with COVID-19, enrolled during active disease. The sample consisted of peripheral blood. The genes are TRBV25-1 and TRBJ1-1; weak D call: TRBD1 (5 bases). The CDR3 loop reads CASSEYRDTEAFF. CDR3 DNA: TGTGCCAGCAGTGAATACAGGGACACTGAAGCTTTCTTT.